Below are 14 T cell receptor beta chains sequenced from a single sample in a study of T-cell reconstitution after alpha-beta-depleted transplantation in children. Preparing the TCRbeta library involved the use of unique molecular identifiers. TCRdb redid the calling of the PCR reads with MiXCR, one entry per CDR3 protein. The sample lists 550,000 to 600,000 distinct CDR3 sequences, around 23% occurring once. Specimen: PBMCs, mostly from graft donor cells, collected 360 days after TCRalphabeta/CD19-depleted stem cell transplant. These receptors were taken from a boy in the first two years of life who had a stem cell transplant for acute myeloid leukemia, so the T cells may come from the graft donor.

The CDR3 loop is CASSIGQGPWQPQHF. The CDR3 region has the DNA TGTGCCAGCAGCATCGGACAGGGCCCATGGCAGCCCCAGCATTTT. This chain connects TRBV9 to TRBJ1-5, with TRBD1 matching 8 bases. The V segment lost 4 bases and the J segment 7 bases; nucleotides outside the gene matches: 10. CDR1 is SGDLS, CDR2 YYNGEE, per germline. The CDR3 is 15 amino acids. Complete variable domain (other parts from reference TRBV9 and TRBJ1-5): DSGVTQTPKHLITATGQRVTLRCSPRSGDLSVYWYQQSLDQGLQFLIQYYNGEERAKGNILERFSAQQFPDLHSELNLSSLELGDSALYFCASSIGQGPWQPQHFGDGTRLSIL.

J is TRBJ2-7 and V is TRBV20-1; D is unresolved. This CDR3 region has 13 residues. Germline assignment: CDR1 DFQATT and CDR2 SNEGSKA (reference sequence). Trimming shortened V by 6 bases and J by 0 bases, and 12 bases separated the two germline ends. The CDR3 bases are TGCAGTGCAGCCCATCCCGCCTCCTACGAGCAGTACGTC. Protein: CSAAHPASYEQYV.

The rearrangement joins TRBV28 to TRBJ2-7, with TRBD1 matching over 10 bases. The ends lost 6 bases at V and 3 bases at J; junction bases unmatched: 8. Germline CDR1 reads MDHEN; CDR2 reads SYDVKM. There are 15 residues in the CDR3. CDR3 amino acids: CASRGTGTGDYEQYF. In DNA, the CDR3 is TGTGCCAGCAGGGGAACCGGGACAGGGGACTACGAGCAGTACTTC.

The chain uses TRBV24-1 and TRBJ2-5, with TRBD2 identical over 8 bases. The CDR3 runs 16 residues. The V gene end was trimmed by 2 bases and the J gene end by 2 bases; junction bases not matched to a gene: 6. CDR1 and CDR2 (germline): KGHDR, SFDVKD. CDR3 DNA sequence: TGTGCCACCAGTGATTACGGGGGGGGCCCTCAAGAGACCCAGTACTTC. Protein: CATSDYGGGPQETQYF.

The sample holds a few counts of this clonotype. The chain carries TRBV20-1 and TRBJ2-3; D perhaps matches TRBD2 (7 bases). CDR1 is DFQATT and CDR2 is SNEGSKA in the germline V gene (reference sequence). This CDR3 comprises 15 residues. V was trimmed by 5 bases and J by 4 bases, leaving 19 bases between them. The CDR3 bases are TGCAGTGCTCCAGGGTGGGGGGGGCCCCCAGATACGCAGTATTTT. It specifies CSAPGWGGPPDTQYF.

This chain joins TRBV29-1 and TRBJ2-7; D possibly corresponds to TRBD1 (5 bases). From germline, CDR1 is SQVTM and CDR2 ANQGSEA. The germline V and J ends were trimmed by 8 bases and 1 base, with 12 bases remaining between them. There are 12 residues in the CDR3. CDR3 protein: CSRNRQSYEQYV. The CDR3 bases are TGCAGCCGGAACCGACAGTCCTACGAGCAGTACGTC.

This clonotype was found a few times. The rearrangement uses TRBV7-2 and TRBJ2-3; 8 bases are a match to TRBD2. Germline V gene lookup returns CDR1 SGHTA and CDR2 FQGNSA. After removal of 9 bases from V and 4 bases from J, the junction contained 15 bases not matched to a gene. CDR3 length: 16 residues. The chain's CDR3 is CASGPSTGGPPDTQYF. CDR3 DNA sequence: TGTGCCAGTGGACCAAGTACGGGGGGGCCGCCAGATACGCAGTATTTT.

CDR3 residues: CASSLGTGSTEAFF. In DNA form, the CDR3 reads TGTGCCAGCAGTTTGGGGACAGGGAGCACTGAAGCTTTCTTT. The rearrangement uses TRBV12-3 or TRBV12-4 and TRBJ1-1, with 9 positions matching TRBD1. The CDR3 spans 14 residues. J gave up 4 bases and V 3 bases, and 3 bases lay outside the gene matches.

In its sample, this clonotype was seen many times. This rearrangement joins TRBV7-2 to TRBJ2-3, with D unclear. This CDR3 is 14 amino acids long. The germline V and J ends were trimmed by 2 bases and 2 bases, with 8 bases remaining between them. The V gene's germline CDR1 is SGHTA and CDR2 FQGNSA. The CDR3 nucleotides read TGTGCCAGCAGCTTAACAGCCTTCACAGATACGCAGTATTTT. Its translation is CASSLTAFTDTQYF.

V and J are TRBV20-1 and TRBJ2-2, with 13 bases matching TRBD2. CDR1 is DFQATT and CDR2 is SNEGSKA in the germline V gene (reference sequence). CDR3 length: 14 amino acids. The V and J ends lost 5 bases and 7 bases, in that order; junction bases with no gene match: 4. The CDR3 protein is CSAGTSGESGELFF. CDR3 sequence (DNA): TGCAGTGCTGGGACTAGCGGGGAAAGCGGGGAGCTGTTTTTT.

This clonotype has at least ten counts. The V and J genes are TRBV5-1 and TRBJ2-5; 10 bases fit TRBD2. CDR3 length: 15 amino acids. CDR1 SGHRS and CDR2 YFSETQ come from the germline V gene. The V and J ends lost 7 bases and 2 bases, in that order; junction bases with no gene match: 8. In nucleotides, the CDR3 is TGCGCCAGCTCTTCGCCGACTAGCGGGCAAGAGACCCAGTACTTC. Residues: CASSSPTSGQETQYF. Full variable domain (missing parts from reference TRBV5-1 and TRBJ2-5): KAGVTQTPRYLIKTRGQQVTLSCSPISGHRSVSWYQQTPGQGLQFLFEYFSETQRNKGNFPGRFSGRQFSNSRSEMNVSTLELGDSALYLCASSSPTSGQETQYFGPGTRLLVL.

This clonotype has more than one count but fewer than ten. CDR3 sequence reads: CSAGLAGTSTDTQYF. CDR3 in DNA: TGCAGTGCGGGACTAGCGGGGACTAGCACAGATACGCAGTATTTT. V gene TRBV20-1 combines with J gene TRBJ2-3; 13 positions agree with TRBD2. Germline values: CDR1 DFQATT, CDR2 SNEGSKA (reference sequence). V lost 6 bases to trimming and J lost 0 bases; unmatched junction nucleotides: 3. The CDR3 runs 15 residues.

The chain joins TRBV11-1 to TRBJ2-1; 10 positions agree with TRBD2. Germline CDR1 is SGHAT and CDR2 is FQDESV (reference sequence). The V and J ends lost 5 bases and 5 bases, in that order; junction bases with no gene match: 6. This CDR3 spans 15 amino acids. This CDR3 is CASSAGTSENNEQFF. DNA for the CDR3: TGTGCCAGCAGCGCCGGGACTAGCGAGAACAATGAGCAGTTCTTC.

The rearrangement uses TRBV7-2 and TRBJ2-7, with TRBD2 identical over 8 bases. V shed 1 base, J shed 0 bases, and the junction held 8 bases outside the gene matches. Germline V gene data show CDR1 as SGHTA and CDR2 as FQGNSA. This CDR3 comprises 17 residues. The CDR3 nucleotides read TGTGCCAGCAGCTTAGTATGGGGGAGCGGGAGCTCCTACGAGCAGTACGTC. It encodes CASSLVWGSGSSYEQYV.